The entry that follows covers one T cell receptor beta chain sequence. The clone's antigen remains unknown. No per-base quality is available; no much larger clone lies one base away. This sample was taken from a study of CD8 T cells in Susac syndrome (dated by TCRdb to about 2019). Regarding the complete study: The study used repertoire sequencing to test whether antigen drove CD8+ T cell activation and differentiation in Susac syndrome. Broader findings and caveats from the paper: The TCR sequencing and HLA analysis was acknowledged to have included a relatively small number of individuals.

Peripheral blood CD8+ and CD4+ T cells from healthy donors, Susac syndrome patients and multiple sclerosis patients were profiled by high-throughput TCR beta sequencing. Treatment-naive patients with stable or active relapsing-remitting disease fulfilling revised McDonald criteria were used as multiple sclerosis controls. CD8+ TEMRA cells were enriched by FACS, while bulk CD8+ and CD4+ T cells were purified by magnetic negative isolation. Blood was drawn into EDTA tubes, processed within 24 hours, and PBMCs were isolated by density gradient centrifugation. PBMCs intended for TCR sequencing were cryopreserved in liquid nitrogen and thawed later in a water bath at 37 degrees C. A purity of at least 90% was achieved for sorted or isolated CD4+, CD8+ and CD8+ TEMRA cells. RNA was extracted using the RNeasy kit, and about 0.45 to 1 microgram was reverse transcribed with random hexamers. The immunoSEQ multiplex PCR assay, which covers 54 Vbeta and 13 Jbeta segments, was used to amplify TCR beta CDR3 regions. To correct PCR amplification bias, a synthetic template baseline was used for both primer optimization and computational correction. The study's processing was this. Reads were annotated to V, D and J genes per IMGT and analyzed with immunoSEQ Analyzer, keeping only productive sequences. Clonality was calculated as one minus the Shannon entropy normalized by log2 of the number of productive unique sequences. Public and private clones were assessed among the 100 most prevalent clones of each patient and control. A clone was defined as Susac-specific if it was absent from the healthy and MS cohorts, from 1052 published viral clones and from other ImmuneACCESS disease sequences. Clones were called with MiXCR by TCRdb after fastp trimmed the public reads at Q25, and only in-frame beta chains were retained. Rows matching on CDR3 protein sequence are summarized as one entry with the most common DNA and genes. Here the V and J calls rest on TCRdb's processing, not on the authors' analysis. The sample table shows around 120,000 distinct CDR3 sequences, and just under 95% are seen once. The ten most abundant clones make up 0.093% of the sample.

Looking up the germline V gene yields CDR1 SGHTA and CDR2 FQGTGA. V lost 3 bases and J lost 5 bases; the stretch between them is 11 bases long. The CDR3 contains 13 residues, cysteine and phenylalanine counted. The read is trimmed to its CDR3 DNA, 39 bases read in frame from base 1. This clonotype was obtained from a human donor with multiple sclerosis. Recombination connected TRBV7-3 to TRBJ2-7; the best D guess is TRBD2, with 5 bases matching. Material: CD4+ T cells from PBMCs. The CDR3 reads as follows: CASSFDPGDEQYF. The nucleotide sequence reads as follows: TGTGCCAGCAGCTTCGATCCCGGGGACGAGCAGTACTTC.